The text below deals with one TCR beta chain. Its antigen is unidentified. The J segment lost 8 bases and the V segment lost 5 bases, leaving 7 bases of the junction unmatched. Germline CDR1 is MNHEY and CDR2 is SVGEGT. The CDR3 runs to 14 residues. TCRdb re-derived calls from the reads in MiXCR, one entry per CDR3 protein. The sample gives about half a million distinct CDR3 sequences, roughly 46% of which show up once; just under 45% is in the top ten. This record belongs to a study of T cell repertoires in cytomegalovirus infection. About the research overall: CMV epitopes, recently identified HLA-C-restricted and well-studied HLA-B-restricted, were used.

Broader study findings: Identification of carriers of CMV plus the relevant HLA was achieved through cumulative public TCR beta family frequency.

The receptor comes from a human donor in good health (CMV status not recorded). Some clones in this sample may be carry-over from other donors' samples. Specimen: cultured PBMCs, collected from culture after CMV antigen stimulation. The chain joins TRBV6-2 or TRBV6-3 to TRBJ2-3; 10 bases are a match to TRBD2. The CDR3 region has the DNA TGTGCCAGCAGTAGGCAAGCGGGAGGGGCTACGCAGTATTTT. Translating gives CASSRQAGGATQYF.